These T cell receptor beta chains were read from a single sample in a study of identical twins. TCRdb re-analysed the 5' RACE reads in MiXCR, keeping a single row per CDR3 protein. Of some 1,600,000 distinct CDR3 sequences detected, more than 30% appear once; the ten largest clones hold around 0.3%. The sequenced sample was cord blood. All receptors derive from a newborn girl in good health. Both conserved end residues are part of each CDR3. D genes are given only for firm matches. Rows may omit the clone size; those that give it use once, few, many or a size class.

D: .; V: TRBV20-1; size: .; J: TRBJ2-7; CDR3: CSAVRAADYNEQYF; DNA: TGCAGTGCTGTCCGGGCCGCAGATTACAATGAGCAGTACTTC
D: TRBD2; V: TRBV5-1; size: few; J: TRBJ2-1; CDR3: CASSLEPSGATYNEQFF; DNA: TGCGCCAGCAGCTTGGAGCCTAGCGGGGCCACCTACAATGAGCAGTTCTTC
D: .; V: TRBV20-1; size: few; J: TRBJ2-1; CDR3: CSARLGTSHEQFF; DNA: TGCAGTGCTAGACTCGGGACTTCCCATGAGCAGTTCTTC
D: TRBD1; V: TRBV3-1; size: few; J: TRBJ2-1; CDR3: CASSQDQGTGAPNEQFF; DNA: TGTGCCAGCAGCCAAGATCAAGGGACAGGGGCCCCCAATGAGCAGTTCTTC
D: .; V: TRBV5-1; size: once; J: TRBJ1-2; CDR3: CASSFPDPNYGYTF; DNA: TGCGCCAGCAGCTTCCCAGATCCCAACTATGGCTACACCTTC
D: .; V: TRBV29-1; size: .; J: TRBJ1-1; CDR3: CRAGSTEAFF; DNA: TGCAGGGCTGGGAGCACTGAAGCTTTCTTT
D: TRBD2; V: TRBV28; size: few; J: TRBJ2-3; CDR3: CASSFTSGRVVWDTQYF; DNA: TGTGCCAGCAGTTTCACTAGCGGGAGAGTGGTCTGGGATACGCAGTATTTT
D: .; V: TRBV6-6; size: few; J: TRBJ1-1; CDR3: CASSQGRGMNTEAFF; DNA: TGTGCCAGCAGCCAGGGCCGGGGAATGAACACTGAAGCTTTCTTT
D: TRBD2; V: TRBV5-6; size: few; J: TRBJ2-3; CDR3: CASRELAVHTDTQYF; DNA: TGTGCCAGCAGGGAACTAGCGGTACACACAGATACGCAGTATTTT
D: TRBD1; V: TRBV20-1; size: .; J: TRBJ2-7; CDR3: CSALDRASYNEQYF; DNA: TGCAGTGCTCTGGACAGGGCCTCCTACAATGAGCAGTACTTC
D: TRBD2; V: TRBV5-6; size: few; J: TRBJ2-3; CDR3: CASSGLTLARVDTQYF; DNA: TGTGCCAGCAGTGGACTCACACTAGCGAGAGTAGATACGCAGTATTTT
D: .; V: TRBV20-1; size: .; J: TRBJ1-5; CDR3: CSALRGPSNQPQHF; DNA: TGCAGTGCTCTCCGTGGGCCGAGCAATCAGCCCCAGCATTTT
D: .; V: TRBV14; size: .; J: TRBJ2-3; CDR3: CASSQGWPDTQYF; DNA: TGTGCCAGCAGCCAAGGGTGGCCAGATACGCAGTATTTT
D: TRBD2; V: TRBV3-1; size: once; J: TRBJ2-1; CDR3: CAIRHGLVQFF; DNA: TGTGCCATCAGACACGGACTAGTCCAGTTCTTC
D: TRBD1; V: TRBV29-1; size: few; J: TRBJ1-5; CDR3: CSVGLQGQGAPQPQHF; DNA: TGCAGCGTCGGGCTACAGGGACAGGGGGCGCCCCAGCCCCAGCATTTT
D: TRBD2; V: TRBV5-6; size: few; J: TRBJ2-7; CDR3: CASSLDPSGTYEQYF; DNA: TGTGCCAGCAGCTTGGATCCTAGCGGGACCTACGAGCAGTACTTC
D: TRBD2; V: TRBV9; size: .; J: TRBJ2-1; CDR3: CASSVGVAGEQFF; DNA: TGTGCCAGCAGCGTAGGGGTAGCGGGTGAGCAGTTCTTC
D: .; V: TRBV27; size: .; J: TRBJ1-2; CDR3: CASSLKGPSYGYTF; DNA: TGTGCCAGCAGTTTAAAAGGGCCCTCCTATGGCTACACCTTC